This passage covers 21 T cell receptor beta chains from one sample sequenced in a study of identical twins. A single record per CDR3 protein comes from TCRdb applying MiXCR to the 5' RACE reads. This sample has roughly 710,000 distinct CDR3 sequences; less than 7% occur once, and the top ten carry 1.5% to 2%. The sample was naive T cells sorted from blood. The receptors were sampled from a man younger than 35 in good health.

This clonotype was found many times. V usage is TRBV20-1 and J usage is TRBJ2-3; D not resolved. The CDR3 contains 13 residues. Germline CDR1 reads DFQATT; CDR2 reads SNEGSKA (reference sequence). V was shortened by 3 bases and J by 0 bases, with 7 bases between the two germline ends. The CDR3 DNA follows: TGCAGTGCTAGTTTAGGGAGCACAGATACGCAGTATTTT. Protein: CSASLGSTDTQYF.

This clonotype occurred a few times. V and J are TRBV30 and TRBJ1-1, with unresolved D. CDR1 GTSNPN and CDR2 SVGIG come from the germline V gene (reference sequence). The CDR3 extends over 13 amino acids. The ends were cut back, 2 bases at V and 1 base at J, with 8 bases in the middle. The CDR3 coding sequence is TGTGCCTGGAGTACCCGGCAGAACACTGAAGCTTTCTTT. It yields the protein CAWSTRQNTEAFF.

The sample holds many counts of this clonotype. The chain employs TRBV7-9 and TRBJ2-1; tentative D call: TRBD1 (8 bases). This CDR3 contains 15 residues. CDR1 is SEHNR and CDR2 is FQNEAQ in the germline V gene (reference sequence). Trimming shortened V by 4 bases and J by 8 bases, and 18 bases separated the two germline ends. As DNA, the CDR3 is TGTGCCAGCAGCTCCCGACAGGGGAGGGCGTATGAGCAGTTCTTC. It yields the protein CASSSRQGRAYEQFF. Full variable domain (outside the CDR3, taken from reference TRBV7-9 and TRBJ2-1): DTGVSQNPRHKITKRGQNVTFRCDPISEHNRLYWYRQTLGQGPEFLTYFQNEAQLEKSRLLSDRFSAERPKGSFSTLEIQRTEQGDSAMYLCASSSRQGRAYEQFFGPGTRLTVL.

This clonotype was detected ten times or more. The genes are TRBV12-3 or TRBV12-4 and TRBJ1-5, with 8 bases identical to TRBD1. This CDR3 is 16 amino acids long. The V gene end was trimmed by 5 bases and the J gene end by 2 bases; junction bases not matched to a gene: 8. The CDR3 coding sequence is TGTGCCAGCAGTCAAGGGACAGGTCGGGGCAATCAGCCCCAGCATTTT. Residues: CASSQGTGRGNQPQHF.

The V and J genes are TRBV12-3 or TRBV12-4 and TRBJ1-5, with TRBD1 matching over 10 bases. The CDR3 extends over 14 amino acids. The V segment lost 6 bases and the J segment 5 bases; nucleotides outside the gene matches: 4. In nucleotides, the CDR3 is TGTGCCAGCAGGTACGGGACAGGGGATCAGCCCCAGCATTTT. It translates to CASRYGTGDQPQHF.

This clonotype was observed many times. The chain couples TRBV12-3 or TRBV12-4 to TRBJ2-1, with 8 bases that match TRBD2. Trimming at V came to 8 bases and at J to 4 bases, leaving 7 bases not matched to a gene. The CDR3 loop spans 14 amino acids. CDR3 protein: CASLQSGSYNEQFF. CDR3 DNA sequence: TGTGCCAGCCTACAGAGCGGGAGTTACAATGAGCAGTTCTTC.

In its sample, this clonotype was seen a few times. CDR3 sequence (DNA): TGCAGTGCTAGGGCAGGGGGTGGGAACACTGAAGCTTTCTTT. It translates to CSARAGGGNTEAFF. This chain uses TRBV20-1 with TRBJ1-1; 7 bases match TRBD1. V lost 3 bases and J lost 1; bases outside the gene matches: 5. Germline V gene lookup returns CDR1 DFQATT and CDR2 SNEGSKA (reference sequence). The CDR3 length is 14 residues.

Ten or more counts support this clonotype. The rearrangement uses TRBV12-3 or TRBV12-4 and TRBJ2-7, with unresolved D. The V end lost 3 bases, the J end lost 5 bases, and 11 bases lay between the germline ends. The CDR3 spans 13 residues. CDR3 DNA: TGTGCCAGCAGTTTGTATCAACGGGACGAGCAGTACGTC. It codes for CASSLYQRDEQYV.

This rearrangement joins TRBV9 to TRBJ2-2; TRBD2 matches at 7 bases. Unmatched junction bases numbered 1, after V lost 1 base and J lost 7 bases. The CDR3 extends over 13 amino acids. CDR1 is SGDLS and CDR2 is YYNGEE in the germline V gene. This chain's CDR3 is CASSVWDYGELFF. In DNA form, the CDR3 reads TGTGCCAGCAGCGTATGGGACTACGGGGAGCTGTTTTTT.

Here the CDR3 DNA reads TGTGCCATCAGTGAGATGGGGCTCTACGAGCAGTACTTC. Translation: CAISEMGLYEQYF. The V gene is TRBV10-3, the J gene TRBJ2-7, with a weak D call TRBD1 (5 bases). This CDR3 is 13 amino acids long. V lost 2 bases and J lost 3, with 8 bases in between. Germline V gene data show CDR1 as ENHRY and CDR2 as SYGVKD.

The chain links TRBV4-1 to TRBJ1-2; weak D call: TRBD1 (6 bases). Trimming removed 2 bases from V and 7 bases from J, with 26 bases in between. The CDR3 runs 18 residues. The germline V gene encodes CDR1 MGHRA and CDR2 YSYEKL. The CDR3 region is CASSQTRDRGRGIVGYTF. The CDR3 nucleotides read TGCGCCAGCAGCCAAACCCGGGACCGGGGCAGGGGAATTGTTGGCTACACCTTC.

V is TRBV20-1 and J is TRBJ2-1, with 7 bases lining up with TRBD1. V lost 1 base to trimming and J lost 5 bases; unmatched junction nucleotides: 8. The CDR3 length is 15 residues. From germline, CDR1 is DFQATT and CDR2 SNEGSKA (reference sequence). The CDR3 region is CSARGTGPANNEQFF. Written as DNA, the CDR3 is TGCAGTGCTAGAGGGACAGGCCCTGCCAACAATGAGCAGTTCTTC.

This chain connects TRBV6-5 to TRBJ2-7, with 12 nucleotides matching TRBD2. This CDR3 is 16 amino acids long. After removal of 2 bases from V and 5 bases from J, the junction contained 7 bases not matched to a gene. The germline CDR1 and CDR2 sequences are MNHEY and SVGAGI. The CDR3 bases are TGTGCCAGCAGTTACGCTAGCGGGAGGGCCTTGGACGAGCAGTACTTC. Protein: CASSYASGRALDEQYF.

The chain carries TRBV7-9 and TRBJ2-6; D not certain. The CDR3 sequence is 16 residues long. Trimming shortened V by 1 base and J by 3 bases, and 10 bases separated the two germline ends. CDR1 is SEHNR and CDR2 is FQNEAQ in the germline V gene (reference sequence). The CDR3 loop reads CASSLVARDGANVLTF. The CDR3 DNA sequence: TGTGCCAGCAGCTTAGTGGCCAGAGATGGGGCCAACGTCCTGACTTTC.

At least ten counts were recorded for this clonotype. CDR3 amino acids: CASRDTGSDTQYF. CDR3 in DNA: TGTGCCAGCAGAGATACCGGATCAGATACGCAGTATTTT. The chain links TRBV12-3 or TRBV12-4 to TRBJ2-3; no clear D gene. Trimming cost V 6 bases and J 4 bases, with 11 bases left between them. The CDR3 length is 13 residues.

This clonotype was observed at least ten times. The J gene is TRBJ2-2, the V gene TRBV5-1; perhaps D is TRBD1 or TRBD2 (5 bases each). Trimming removed 0 bases at V and 4 bases at J, with 16 bases between. CDR1 and CDR2 from the germline V gene are SGHRS and YFSETQ. This CDR3 spans 17 amino acids. CDR3 DNA sequence: TGCGCCAGCAGCTTGGCCTATACGAGGGGCGGCACCGGGGAGCTGTTTTTT. Its translation is CASSLAYTRGGTGELFF.

The V call is TRBV7-6, the J call TRBJ1-1, with D maybe TRBD1 (5 bases). From germline, CDR1 is SGHVS and CDR2 FNYEAQ. Trimming took 1 base from V and 8 from J, leaving 11 bases between them. There are 13 residues in the CDR3. The CDR3 spells CASSLGGRREAFF. CDR3 nucleotide sequence: TGTGCCAGCAGCTTAGGGGGCAGAAGAGAAGCTTTCTTT.

In this sample, this clonotype turned up many times. The chain couples TRBV10-1 to TRBJ2-1, with D maybe TRBD2 (5 bases). This CDR3 spans 13 amino acids. Trimming stripped 0 bases from V and 8 bases from J, with 8 bases between. Germline CDR1 reads WNHNN; CDR2 reads SYGVQD (reference sequence). The CDR3 DNA sequence: TGCGCCAGCAGTGAGTCGATAGCGCATGAGCAGTTCTTC. Residues: CASSESIAHEQFF.

This clonotype was counted at least ten times. This chain joins TRBV29-1 and TRBJ2-3; TRBD1 matches 7 bases. The CDR3 has 14 amino acids. CDR1 and CDR2 from the germline V gene are SQVTM and ANQGSEA. The J segment lost 4 bases and the V segment lost 7 bases, leaving 11 bases of the junction unmatched. Written as DNA, the CDR3 is TGCAGCGCATGGCAGGGGGTGTTTTCAGATACGCAGTATTTT. Translation: CSAWQGVFSDTQYF.

This clonotype has at least ten counts. The chain joins TRBV30 to TRBJ2-1, with TRBD1 matching 9 bases. The CDR3 is made up of 16 amino acids. With 3 bases clipped from V and 5 bases from J, the junction kept 11 bases outside the gene matches. The germline gives CDR1 GTSNPN, CDR2 SVGIG (reference sequence). The CDR3 nucleotides read TGTGCCTGGAGGCCGAAACCGGGACAGGGTGACAATGAGCAGTTCTTC. The encoded protein is CAWRPKPGQGDNEQFF.

This clonotype was counted ten times or more. The chain has TRBV20-1 and TRBJ2-1; D is possibly TRBD1 or TRBD2 (5 bases each). Germline loops: CDR1 DFQATT, CDR2 SNEGSKA (reference sequence). The V end was cut by 0 bases, the J end by 3 bases, with 15 bases between. This CDR3 spans 16 amino acids. DNA of the CDR3: TGCAGTGCTAGAGAACGAGGGGCGGCTGTCTACAATGAGCAGTTCTTC. Its protein product is CSARERGAAVYNEQFF.